The sequence of this T cell receptor beta chain was determined in a study of T cell changes during pregnancy in multiple sclerosis. Note on this clone: Other DNA sequences within the sample encode an identical CDR3.

The germline V gene encodes CDR1 SGDLS and CDR2 YYNGEE. This CDR3 is built from 16 residues. J gave up 4 bases and V 0 bases, and 6 bases lay outside the gene matches. Sequencing used immunoSEQ multiplex PCR; TCRdb keeps in-frame clones, though not all of them. The sample includes tens of thousands of clones, roughly 87% of them seen just once. The chain carries TRBV9 and TRBJ2-1; 8 bases map to TRBD2. The receptor was isolated from a female donor with multiple sclerosis, enrolled in a pregnancy study. Sequencing was performed on CD4+ T cells from peripheral blood mononuclear cells, taken in the first trimester of pregnancy. CDR3 residues: CASSVAGQRGYNEQFF. As DNA, the CDR3 is TGTGCCAGCAGCGTAGCGGGCCAGCGGGGGTACAATGAGCAGTTCTTC. The full variable domain, in which reference TRBV9 and TRBJ2-1 provide the parts outside the CDR3, is DSGVTQTPKHLITATGQRVTLRCSPRSGDLSVYWYQQSLDQGLQFLIQYYNGEERAKGNILERFSAQQFPDLHSELNLSSLELGDSALYFCASSVAGQRGYNEQFFGPGTRLTVL.